The source of this TCR beta chain is a study of T cell repertoires in cytomegalovirus infection. Study background: In public TCR beta signatures, there were indications of both CMV infection and matching HLA type. Notes on the study in general: HLA-C-restricted CMV clonotypes gave the most frequent clonotype in two of eight donors. CMV carriers with the relevant HLA were identified by cumulative public TCR beta family frequency.

This clonotype was seen repeatedly, ten times or more. Antigen: not known. Each CDR3 protein gets one entry after TCRdb re-called the reads with MiXCR. The sample consists of 150,000 to 200,000 distinct CDR3 sequences, under 20% of them appearing once. The V gene lost 7 bases and the J gene lost 7 bases, with 23 bases spanning the gap. The CDR3 consists of 16 residues. In germline, CDR1 is SGHVS, CDR2 FQNEAQ. This TCR was sampled from a human donor in good health (CMV status not recorded). Some clones in this sample may be carry-over from other donors' samples. This chain links TRBV7-8 with TRBJ1-5, with D uncertain. Sequencing was performed on CD8+ T cells from PBMCs. The CDR3 DNA reads as TGTGCCAGCACCCCCTGGGAGGCGGAAAAGGGCCAGCCCCAGCATTTT. It yields the protein CASTPWEAEKGQPQHF. The variable domain in full, with the rest retrieved from reference TRBV7-8 and TRBJ1-5, is GAGVSQSPRYKVAKRGQDVALRCDPISGHVSLFWYQQALGQGPEFLTYFQNEAQLDKSGLPSDRFFAERPEGSVSTLKIQRTQQEDSAVYLCASTPWEAEKGQPQHFGDGTRLSIL.